This T cell receptor (beta chain) was sequenced during a study of blood T cell repertoires in COVID-19. Study context: COVID-19 samples collected from the United States, Italy and Spain covered acute and convalescent phases. T cells, B-cell-depleted T cells, or PBMCs supplied cDNA or gDNA.

The V end lost 2 bases, the J end lost 3 bases, and 14 bases lay between the germline ends. Per germline, CDR1 MDHEN and CDR2 SYDVKM. The CDR3 extends over 17 amino acids. In the source study's methods: Amplification of reference gene primers provided the estimated nucleated cell counts. Clones were read by immunoSEQ multiplex PCR, and TCRdb kept only the in-frame ones, dropping some. The DNA was the basis for D and trimming; V, J and clone size are from that table. The profile shows 120,000 or so clones, 85% to 90% of them singletons. The gene calls are TRBV28 and TRBJ1-6; D not certain. This sequence was found in a man between 65 and 80 years old with active or convalescent COVID-19. The sequenced sample was peripheral blood. In nucleotides, the CDR3 is TGTGCCAGCAGTTTACGCTCAGAAGTCAGCTATAATTCACCCCTCCACTTT. Translation: CASSLRSEVSYNSPLHF.